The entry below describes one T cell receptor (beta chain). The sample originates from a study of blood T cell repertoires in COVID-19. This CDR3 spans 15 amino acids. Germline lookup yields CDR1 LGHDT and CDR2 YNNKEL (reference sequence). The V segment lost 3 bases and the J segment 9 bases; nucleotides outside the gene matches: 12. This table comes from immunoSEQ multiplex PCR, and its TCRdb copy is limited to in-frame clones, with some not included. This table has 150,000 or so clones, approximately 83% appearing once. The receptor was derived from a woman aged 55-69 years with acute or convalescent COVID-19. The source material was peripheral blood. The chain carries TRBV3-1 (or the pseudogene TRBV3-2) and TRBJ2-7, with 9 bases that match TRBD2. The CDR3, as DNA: TGTGCCAGCAGCCAGGGCCCCGGCGGGGGGGTATCGCAGTACTTC. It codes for CASSQGPGGGVSQYF.